This entry concerns a single T cell receptor beta chain. Its target is not known. The CDR3 consists of 15 residues. V shed 3 bases and J shed 1 base, with 11 bases lying between them. Germline V gene lookup returns CDR1 MNHEY and CDR2 SMNVEV (reference sequence). The data derive from a study of cytomegalovirus exposure and HLA in healthy donors. Overall study findings and caveats: In a later analysis, across HLA loci, associated TCR counts were highest for DRB1, lowest for HLA-C. The investigators catalogued under 200 TCR beta chains as cytomegalovirus-associated.

The PCR contained 60 Vbeta and 13 Jbeta primers. This table comes from immunoSEQ multiplex PCR, and its TCRdb copy is limited to in-frame clones, with some not included. The repertoire consists of about 150,000 clones, with 79% occurring once and the leading ten covering 6% to 6.5%. Sample: PBMCs. The J gene is TRBJ2-3, the V gene TRBV27; D perhaps matches TRBD2 (6 bases). The TCR sequence derives from a man between 50 and 59 years old in good health and CMV-seropositive. The CDR3 sequence is CASSFSSAGTDTQYF. The CDR3 DNA reads as TGTGCCAGCAGTTTCTCTAGCGCGGGCACAGATACGCAGTATTTT.